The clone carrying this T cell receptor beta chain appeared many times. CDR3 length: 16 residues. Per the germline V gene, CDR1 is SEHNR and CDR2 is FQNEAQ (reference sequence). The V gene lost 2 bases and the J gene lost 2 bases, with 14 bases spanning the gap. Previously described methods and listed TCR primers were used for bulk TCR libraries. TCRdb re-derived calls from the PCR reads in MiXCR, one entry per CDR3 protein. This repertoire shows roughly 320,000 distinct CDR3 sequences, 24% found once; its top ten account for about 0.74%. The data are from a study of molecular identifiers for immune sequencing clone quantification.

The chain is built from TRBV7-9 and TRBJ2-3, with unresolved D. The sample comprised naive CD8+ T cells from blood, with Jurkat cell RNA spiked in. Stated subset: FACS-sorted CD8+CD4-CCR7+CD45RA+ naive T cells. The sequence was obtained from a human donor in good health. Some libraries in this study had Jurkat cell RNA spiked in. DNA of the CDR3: TGTGCCAGCAGCTTACCGGTGCTGCTCTACACAGATACGCAGTATTTT. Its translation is CASSLPVLLYTDTQYF.